The entry below describes one T cell receptor (beta chain). Between the trimmed V and J ends, which lost 4 bases and 0 bases, there was a span of 13 bases. Germline V lookup: CDR1 SEHNR, CDR2 FQNEAQ (reference sequence). CDR3 length equals 15 residues. This sample is drawn from a study of blood T cell repertoires in COVID-19. The overall study: The analysed material was cDNA or gDNA that came from T cells, B-cell-depleted T cells, or PBMCs.

Using immunoSEQ multiplex PCR, the repertoire was profiled, and TCRdb retains in-frame clones only, with some absent. The table lists 160,000 or so clones, under 95% of them singletons. The sample was peripheral blood. The clonotype originates from a man aged 55 to 70 with active or convalescent COVID-19. The chain carries TRBV7-9 and TRBJ2-7; D remains unclear. CDR3 in amino acids: CASSSDFSSSYEQYF. The CDR3 DNA is TGTGCCAGCAGCTCAGACTTCTCCAGCTCCTACGAGCAGTACTTC. Combining the CDR3 with reference TRBV7-9 and TRBJ2-7 gives the whole variable domain DTGVSQNPRHKITKRGQNVTFRCDPISEHNRLYWYRQTLGQGPEFLTYFQNEAQLEKSRLLSDRFSAERPKGSFSTLEIQRTEQGDSAMYLCASSSDFSSSYEQYFGPGTRLTVT.